This T cell receptor beta chain appears in the sequencing data of a study of Graves' ophthalmopathy and Graves' hyperthyroidism. This clonotype was picked up many times. The antigen is not known. V lost 6 bases and J lost 0, with 12 bases in between. Per the germline V gene, CDR1 is DFQATT and CDR2 is SNEGSKA (reference sequence). CDR3 length: 13 residues. Overall study results and limits: Sensitivity reached nearly 71% and specificity approximately 78% when the model predicted ophthalmopathy progression. Most thyroid clonotypes with frequency above 0.001 were detected in blood too.

Amplification of TCR beta CDR3 regions used RNA transcripts. The first round was an RT-PCR with HTBI primers, and the second round was a multiplex PCR. TCRdb redid the calling of the multiplex PCR reads with MiXCR, one entry per CDR3 protein. The sample shows about 1.1 million distinct CDR3 sequences, roughly two fifths of them seen only once. As diagnostic evidence, clinical symptoms, serum thyroxine, TRAb, thyroid ultrasound and orbital computed tomography were relied upon. The receptor comes from an adult man with Graves' hyperthyroidism. The chain uses TRBV20-1 and TRBJ2-7, with D possibly TRBD2 on 6 matching bases. Sequenced: peripheral blood or thyroid tissue (not recorded which). CDR3 amino acids: CSACRLDSYEQYF. Written as DNA, the CDR3 is TGCAGTGCCTGCCGACTAGACTCCTACGAGCAGTACTTC.